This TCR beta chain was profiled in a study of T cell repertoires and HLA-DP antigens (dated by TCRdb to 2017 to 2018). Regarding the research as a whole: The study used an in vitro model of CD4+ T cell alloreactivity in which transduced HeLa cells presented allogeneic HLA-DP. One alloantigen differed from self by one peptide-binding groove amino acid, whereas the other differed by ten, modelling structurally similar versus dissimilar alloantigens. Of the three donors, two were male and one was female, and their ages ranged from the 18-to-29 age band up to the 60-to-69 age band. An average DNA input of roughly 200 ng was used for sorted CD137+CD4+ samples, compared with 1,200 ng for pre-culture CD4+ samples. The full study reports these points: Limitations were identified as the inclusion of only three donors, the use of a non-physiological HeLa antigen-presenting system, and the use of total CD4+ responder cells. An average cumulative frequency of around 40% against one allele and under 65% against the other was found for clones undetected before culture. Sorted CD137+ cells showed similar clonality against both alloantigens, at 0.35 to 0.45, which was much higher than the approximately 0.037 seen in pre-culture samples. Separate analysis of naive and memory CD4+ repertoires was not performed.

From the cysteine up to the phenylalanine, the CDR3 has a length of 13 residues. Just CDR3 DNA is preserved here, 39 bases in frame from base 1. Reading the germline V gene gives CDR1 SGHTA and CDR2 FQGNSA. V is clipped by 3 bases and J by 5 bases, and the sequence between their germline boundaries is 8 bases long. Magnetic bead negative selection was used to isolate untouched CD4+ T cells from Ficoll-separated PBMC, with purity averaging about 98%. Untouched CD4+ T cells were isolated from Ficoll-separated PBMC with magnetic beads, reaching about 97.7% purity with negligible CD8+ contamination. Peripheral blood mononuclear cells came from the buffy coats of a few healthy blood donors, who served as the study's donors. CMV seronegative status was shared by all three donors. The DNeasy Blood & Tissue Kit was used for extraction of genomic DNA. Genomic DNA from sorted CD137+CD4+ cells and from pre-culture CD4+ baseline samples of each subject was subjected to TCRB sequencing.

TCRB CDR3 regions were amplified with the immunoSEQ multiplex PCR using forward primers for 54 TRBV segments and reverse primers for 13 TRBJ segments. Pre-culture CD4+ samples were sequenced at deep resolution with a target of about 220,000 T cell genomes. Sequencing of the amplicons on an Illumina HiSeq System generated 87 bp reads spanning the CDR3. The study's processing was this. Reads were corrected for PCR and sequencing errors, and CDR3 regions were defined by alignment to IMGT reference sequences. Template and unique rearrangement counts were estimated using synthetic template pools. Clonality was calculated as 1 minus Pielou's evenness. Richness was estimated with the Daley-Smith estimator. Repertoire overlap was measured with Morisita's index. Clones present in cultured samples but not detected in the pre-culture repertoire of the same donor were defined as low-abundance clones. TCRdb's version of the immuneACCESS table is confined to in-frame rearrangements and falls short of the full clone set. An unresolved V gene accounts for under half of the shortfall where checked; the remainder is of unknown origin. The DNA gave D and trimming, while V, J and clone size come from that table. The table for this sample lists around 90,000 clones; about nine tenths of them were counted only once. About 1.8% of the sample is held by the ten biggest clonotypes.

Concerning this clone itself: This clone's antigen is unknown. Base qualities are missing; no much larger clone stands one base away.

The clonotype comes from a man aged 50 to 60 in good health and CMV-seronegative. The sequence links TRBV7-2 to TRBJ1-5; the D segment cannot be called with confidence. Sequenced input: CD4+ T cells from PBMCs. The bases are TGTGCCAGCAGCTTCGTCGGGTATCAGCCCCAGCATTTT. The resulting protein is CASSFVGYQPQHF.